Following are 29 T cell receptor beta chains from one sample sequenced in a study of Ad26.COV2.S vaccination and SARS-CoV-2 variants. Specified treatment: some 20 received Ad26.COV2.S at low or high dose, single or two shots; 5 received placebo; per-sample allocation not given. The investigators took samples on day 63 after the first vaccine or placebo injection. The table came from immunoSEQ multiplex PCR; TCRdb's copy has only in-frame clones and leaves some out. Among fewer than 500,000 clones listed, roughly 87% were seen once. The source material was peripheral blood, sampled in a trial of Ad26.COV2.S vaccine versus placebo. The receptors shown here come from a person between 18 and 60 years old who received the Ad26.COV2.S COVID-19 vaccine or a placebo.

The V call is TRBV6-5, the J call TRBJ2-1; 11 nucleotides agree with TRBD2. This CDR3 is built from 15 residues. CDR1 is MNHEY, CDR2 SVGAGI, per germline. The V and J ends lost 5 bases and 7 bases, in that order; junction bases with no gene match: 7. CDR3 sequence: CASSLIAGGPNEQFF. The CDR3 bases are TGTGCCAGCAGTCTAATAGCGGGAGGGCCTAATGAGCAGTTCTTC.

The V and J genes are TRBV7-9 and TRBJ2-5; TRBD1 matches 7 bases. Germline V gene sequence: CDR1 SEHNR, CDR2 FQNEAQ (reference sequence). V dropped 4 bases and J dropped 5; count of bases not matched to a gene: 13. This CDR3 comprises 16 residues. CDR3 nucleotides: TGTGCCAGCAGCTCATACGAGCGACAGGGATCGGAGACCCAGTACTTC. It codes for CASSSYERQGSETQYF.

The chain employs TRBV6-5 and TRBJ2-2; 7 nucleotides agree with TRBD1. Losses at the gene ends were 6 bases for V and 6 bases for J; bases not matched to a gene: 7. CDR1 is MNHEY and CDR2 is SVGAGI in the germline V gene. This CDR3 region has 14 residues. The chain's CDR3 is CASRYRGDAGELFF. The CDR3 bases are TGTGCCAGCAGGTACAGGGGTGATGCCGGGGAGCTGTTTTTT.

Turning to this clone: Other DNA sequences in the sample encode the same CDR3. The V and J genes are TRBV5-6 and TRBJ2-2; D not certain. The germline CDR1 and CDR2 sequences are SGHDT and YYEEEE. Trimming took 0 bases from V and 1 from J, leaving 4 bases between them. The CDR3 has 14 amino acids. The CDR3, as DNA: TGTGCCAGCAGCTTGGTCGGGAACACCGGGGAGCTGTTTTTT. Its translation is CASSLVGNTGELFF.

V and J are TRBV2 and TRBJ1-2; D gene ambiguous. Germline values: CDR1 SNHLY, CDR2 FYNNEI. Between the trimmed V and J ends, which lost 5 bases and 8 bases, there was a span of 21 bases. The CDR3 has 15 amino acids. This CDR3 reads CASSREAPPSGGYTF. The CDR3 nucleotides are TGTGCCAGCAGTAGGGAGGCACCCCCCTCGGGAGGCTACACCTTC. The entire variable domain, with the rest obtained from reference TRBV2 and TRBJ1-2, is as follows: EPEVTQTPSHQVTQMGQEVILRCVPISNHLYFYWYRQILGQKVEFLVSFYNNEISEKSEIFDDQFSVERPDGSNFTLKIRSTKLEDSAMYFCASSREAPPSGGYTFGSGTRLTVV.

The rearrangement links TRBV6-4 to TRBJ2-6, with TRBD1 identical over 7 bases. V shed 6 bases and J 2 bases; nucleotides not matched to a gene: 1. CDR3 length: 14 amino acids. Germline V gene data show CDR1 as MRHNA and CDR2 as SNTAGT. The CDR3 DNA follows: TGTGCCAGCAGAAGGGGGCCTGGGGCCAACGTCCTGACTTTC. It codes for CASRRGPGANVLTF.

The V and J genes are TRBV6-5 and TRBJ1-2; tentative D call: TRBD1 (5 bases). CDR3 size: 12 residues. Germline V gives CDR1 MNHEY, CDR2 SVGAGI. V gave up 5 bases and J gave up 7 bases, with 11 bases separating them. The CDR3 DNA reads as TGTGCCAGCAGTATATGGCAGGGTGGCTACACCTTC. It encodes CASSIWQGGYTF.

The CDR3 sequence is CASSFSLPKGEQYF. CDR3 sequence (DNA): TGTGCCAGCAGCTTTTCACTGCCCAAGGGCGAGCAGTACTTC. The genes are TRBV5-4 and TRBJ2-7, with unresolved D. The V end lost 2 bases, the J end lost 6 bases, and 15 bases lay between the germline ends. Germline CDR1 SGHNT, CDR2 YYREEE (reference sequence). CDR3 length: 14 amino acids.

The CDR3 DNA sequence: TGCGCCAGCAGCCTCAGTCTAGATGGCGGGAGCTCCTACAATGAGCAGTTCTTC. It is translated as CASSLSLDGGSSYNEQFF. The chain uses TRBV5-1 and TRBJ2-1; 7 nucleotides align to TRBD2. J gave up 0 bases and V 4 bases, and 13 bases lay outside the gene matches. The CDR3 covers 18 residues. The germline gives CDR1 SGHRS, CDR2 YFSETQ.

The chain uses TRBV5-1 and TRBJ1-2; 9 nucleotides agree with TRBD1. Germline assignment: CDR1 SGHRS and CDR2 YFSETQ. The CDR3 loop spans 13 amino acids. The ends lost 3 bases at V and 8 bases at J; junction bases unmatched: 5. The CDR3 nucleotides are TGCGCCAGCAGCTCCGACAGGGGGAACGGCTACACCTTC. This translates into CASSSDRGNGYTF.

The chain uses TRBV9 and TRBJ2-5; 7 bases are shared with TRBD1. The J segment lost 3 bases and the V segment lost 3 bases, leaving 11 bases of the junction unmatched. The germline V gene has CDR1 SGDLS and CDR2 YYNGEE. The CDR3 loop spans 16 amino acids. The CDR3 DNA is TGTGCCAGCAGCGAGGGCCGACAGGGTGGGGAAGAGACCCAGTACTTC. Protein product: CASSEGRQGGEETQYF.

The chain combines TRBV6-5 with TRBJ1-1; maybe TRBD1 (5 bases). This CDR3 is built from 14 residues. The V end lost 2 bases, the J end lost 1 base, and 8 bases lay between the germline ends. Germline V lookup: CDR1 MNHEY, CDR2 SVGAGI. The CDR3 DNA reads as TGTGCCAGCAGTTACCGACAGCCGAACACTGAAGCTTTCTTT. It codes for CASSYRQPNTEAFF.

V and J are TRBV5-4 and TRBJ2-3; 7 bases agree with TRBD2. This CDR3 spans 17 amino acids. The V segment lost 5 bases and the J segment 0 bases; nucleotides outside the gene matches: 12. Germline CDR1 and CDR2: SGHNT and YYREEE (reference sequence). The CDR3 region is CASSRRLASISTDTQYF. CDR3 coding DNA: TGTGCCAGCAGTCGAAGACTAGCTTCTATAAGCACAGATACGCAGTATTTT.

Notes on this clone: One end of the junction is discordant with germline, which a read error may explain. J is TRBJ1-1 and V is TRBV2; D might be TRBD1 (5 bases). The CDR3 sequence is 13 residues long. Germline loops: CDR1 SNHLY, CDR2 FYNNEI. The CDR3 sequence: CASSEGTNTEAFF. The CDR3, as DNA: TGTGCCAGCAGCGAAGGGACTAACACTGAAGCTTTCTTT.

This sequence joins TRBV7-9 and TRBJ2-1; D might be TRBD1 or TRBD2, each matching 5 bases. Trimming removed 7 bases from V and 10 bases from J, with 20 bases in between. Germline loops: CDR1 SEHNR, CDR2 FQNEAQ (reference sequence). The CDR3 runs 14 residues. CDR3 DNA sequence: TGTGCCAGCACCGCCCCGGGGCCCTTAAGGGAGCAGTTCTTC. It is translated as CASTAPGPLREQFF.

V usage is TRBV15 and J usage is TRBJ1-3; no definite D call. Germline CDR1 LNHNV, CDR2 YYDKDF (reference sequence). The V gene lost 0 bases and the J gene lost 0 bases, with 6 bases spanning the gap. There are 15 residues in the CDR3. The CDR3 loop reads CATSRDSHSGNTIYF. For the CDR3, the DNA is TGTGCCACCAGCAGAGATTCTCACTCTGGAAACACCATATATTTT.

The chain joins TRBV11-2 to TRBJ2-3; D gene uncertain. With 6 bases removed from V and 0 bases from J, the gap between germline ends came to 1 base. The germline CDR1 and CDR2 sequences are SGHAT and FQNNGV. The CDR3 covers 11 residues. CDR3 sequence: CASRSTDTQYF. The CDR3 DNA sequence: TGTGCCAGCAGGAGCACAGATACGCAGTATTTT.

V is TRBV19 and J is TRBJ1-1; no clear D gene. The CDR3 is made up of 12 amino acids. Looked up from germline, CDR1 is LNHDA and CDR2 is SQIVND (reference sequence). V lost 5 bases and J 4 bases, leaving 8 bases between the germline ends. This chain's CDR3 is CASSLWATEAFF. The CDR3 bases are TGTGCCAGTAGTTTGTGGGCCACTGAAGCTTTCTTT.

This chain uses TRBV5-4 with TRBJ1-1; D is uncertain. Germline lookup yields CDR1 SGHNT and CDR2 YYREEE (reference sequence). There are 13 residues in the CDR3. Trimming removed 2 bases at V and 1 base at J, with 6 bases between. The CDR3 DNA reads TGTGCCAGCAGCTTTGCAAAGAACACTGAAGCTTTCTTT. Its translation is CASSFAKNTEAFF.

On this clone itself: Other DNA sequences of this sample code for an identical CDR3. The rearrangement joins TRBV10-3 to TRBJ2-5; D possibly uses TRBD1 or TRBD2 (5 bases each). The CDR3 loop spans 14 amino acids. Trimming removed 6 bases at V and 2 bases at J, with 13 bases between. CDR1 is ENHRY, CDR2 SYGVKD, per germline. The CDR3 coding sequence is TGTGCCATCAGAGCCGGGACCGGGCAAGAGACCCAGTACTTC. As protein: CAIRAGTGQETQYF.

The genes are TRBV25-1 and TRBJ2-5; tentative D call: TRBD2 (6 bases). The CDR3 spans 14 residues. Between the trimmed V and J ends, which lost 3 bases and 4 bases, there was a span of 12 bases. Per the germline V gene, CDR1 is MGHDK and CDR2 is SYGVNS. DNA of the CDR3: TGTGCCAGCAGTGATTTGGGGGGTCGAGAGACCCAGTACTTC. This gives the protein CASSDLGGRETQYF.

In its sample, this clone was seen once. The J gene is TRBJ2-1, the V gene TRBV28, with D uncertain. Germline values: CDR1 MDHEN, CDR2 SYDVKM. The CDR3 has 14 residues. The V end lost 5 bases, the J end lost 0 bases, and 8 bases lay between the germline ends. DNA of the CDR3: TGTGCCAGCAGTGATATTAGCTCCTACAATGAGCAGTTCTTC. It encodes CASSDISSYNEQFF.

The chain is built from TRBV18 and TRBJ2-1; 9 nucleotides align to TRBD2. The CDR3 totals 17 residues. The germline V gene has CDR1 KGHSH and CDR2 LQKENI. Trimming cost V 1 base and J 5 bases; bases outside gene matches: 9. In nucleotides, the CDR3 is TGTGCCAGCTCACCACGGGGCGGGAGGGTGTGGAACAATGAGCAGTTCTTC. This encodes CASSPRGGRVWNNEQFF.

The chain is built from TRBV5-1 and TRBJ1-2, with 8 bases fitting TRBD1. The CDR3 is made up of 14 amino acids. Losses at the gene ends were 4 bases for V and 6 bases for J; bases not matched to a gene: 8. Germline V lookup: CDR1 SGHRS, CDR2 YFSETQ. The CDR3 region has the DNA TGCGCCAGCAGCGGGGCGACAGGGGTGGATGGCTACACCTTC. This codes for CASSGATGVDGYTF.

V gene TRBV4-2 combines with J gene TRBJ2-1, with 12 bases lining up with TRBD2. CDR3 length equals 16 residues. Germline V lookup: CDR1 LGHNA, CDR2 YNFKEQ. The V gene end was trimmed by 4 bases and the J gene end by 7 bases; junction bases not matched to a gene: 8. The CDR3 here is CASSLRKLAGGNEQFF. For the CDR3, the DNA is TGTGCCAGCAGCCTAAGGAAACTAGCGGGGGGAAATGAGCAGTTCTTC.

The J gene is TRBJ1-1, the V gene TRBV7-2; D unresolved. Trimming shortened V by 1 base and J by 2 bases, and 5 bases separated the two germline ends. The CDR3 runs to 13 residues. Germline CDR1 SGHTA, CDR2 FQGNSA. The CDR3: CASSLGHNTEAFF. In DNA form, the CDR3 reads TGTGCCAGCAGCTTAGGGCACAACACTGAAGCTTTCTTT.

The V gene is TRBV4-1, the J gene TRBJ1-2; D is possibly TRBD1 (5 bases). The CDR3 loop spans 17 amino acids. V was pared by 0 bases and J by 8 bases, with 22 bases between. From germline, CDR1 is MGHRA and CDR2 YSYEKL. The CDR3 sequence: CASSQDLGGPPREGYTF. In nucleotides, the CDR3 is TGCGCCAGCAGCCAAGATCTCGGGGGACCTCCGAGGGAGGGCTACACCTTC.

The table lists this clone with a count of one. The sample has other DNA sequences that encode this CDR3 too. V and J are TRBV7-3 and TRBJ1-1; D may be TRBD1 (6 bases). The V and J ends lost 5 bases and 1 base respectively, with 8 bases between them. The CDR3 has 13 amino acids. Germline CDR1 and CDR2: SGHTA and FQGTGA. This CDR3 reads CASSPQGNTEAFF. The CDR3 DNA is TGTGCCAGCAGCCCACAGGGGAACACTGAAGCTTTCTTT.

This clone was recorded a few times. J is TRBJ1-5 and V is TRBV4-2; 8 bases fit TRBD1. The junction had 10 bases not matched to a gene; V was cut back by 4 bases and J by 5 bases. Per the germline V gene, CDR1 is LGHNA and CDR2 is YNFKEQ. The CDR3 is made up of 16 amino acids. The chain's CDR3 is CASSPKGGTGDQPQHF. In nucleotides, the CDR3 is TGTGCCAGCAGCCCTAAAGGGGGGACAGGCGATCAGCCCCAGCATTTT.